The sequence of this T cell receptor beta chain was determined in a study of blood T cell repertoires in COVID-19. The overall study: Acute and convalescent COVID-19 specimens originated in the United States, Italy and Spain. In each case, the material was cDNA or gDNA derived from T cells, B-cell-depleted T cells, or PBMCs.

In the original analysis: Estimation of nucleated cell counts relied on the amplification of reference gene primers. Clones were sequenced by immunoSEQ multiplex PCR, and TCRdb holds only the in-frame ones, with some missing. The DNA was the basis for D and trimming; V, J and clone size are from that table. The data contain 350,000 to 450,000 clones, 70% to 90% of them singletons. V lost 2 bases and J 3 bases, leaving 14 bases between the germline ends. There are 17 residues in the CDR3. The germline CDR1 and CDR2 sequences are MNHEY and SMNVEV (reference sequence). This clone showed up just a few times.

The V gene is TRBV27, the J gene TRBJ1-6; D remains ambiguous. Sample: peripheral blood. The clonotype originates from a woman aged 40 to 49 with COVID-19, enrolled during active disease. The DNA for the CDR3 is TGTGCCAGCAGTTTAACCGGGGAGGGTCACTATAATTCACCCCTCCACTTT. Translated, it gives CASSLTGEGHYNSPLHF.